The clone carrying this T cell receptor (beta chain) showed up just a few times. Its specificity is not known. The source of the sample is a study of T cells in Graves' hyperthyroidism and ophthalmopathy. Study observations and caveats: Blood also held most thyroid clonotypes expanded beyond 0.001.

Deletions cut 3 bases from V and 3 bases from J, with 11 bases between. From germline, CDR1 is SEHNR and CDR2 FQNEAQ (reference sequence). The CDR3 loop spans 15 amino acids. From RNA transcripts, TCR beta CDR3 regions were amplified. During a first-round RT-PCR of the TCR CDR3, the HTBI primer set was used. MiXCR was run by TCRdb on the multiplex PCR reads, yielding one entry per CDR3 protein. Among 700,000 to 850,000 distinct CDR3 sequences listed, just over 35% were seen once. The PBMCs were sourced from fresh peripheral blood (around 9.9 ml). The chain couples TRBV7-9 to TRBJ1-4; D is ambiguous. The clonotype originates from a woman between 40 and 50 years old with Graves' hyperthyroidism. What was sequenced was blood. CDR3 in DNA: TGTGCCAGCAGCTTCACACAGTCACCTAATGAAAAACTGTTTTTT. It is translated as CASSFTQSPNEKLFF.